What follows are 14 T cell receptor beta chains derived from one specimen sequenced in a study of blood T cell repertoires in COVID-19. Data came from immunoSEQ multiplex PCR; TCRdb stores just in-frame clones and leaves some out. The sample has 240,000 or so clones; around nine tenths are singletons. The sequencing sample was made of peripheral blood. The source is a woman aged 70 to 79 with active or convalescent COVID-19.

J is TRBJ2-1 and V is TRBV4-3; 12 bases are a match to TRBD2. The CDR3 is 18 amino acids. Trimming removed 1 base from V and 4 bases from J; junction bases left unmatched: 8. CDR1 LGHNA and CDR2 YSLEER come from the germline V gene. Here the CDR3 reads CASSQGLAGGLGYNEQFF. In DNA, the CDR3 is TGCGCCAGCAGCCAAGGGCTAGCGGGGGGGCTGGGGTACAATGAGCAGTTCTTC.

The chain recombines TRBV2 with TRBJ2-7; maybe TRBD2 (7 bases). The CDR3 contains 14 residues. Germline V gives CDR1 SNHLY, CDR2 FYNNEI. V dropped 8 bases and J dropped 3 bases, with 17 bases sitting between them. The CDR3 sequence is CASARGAKVYEQYF. CDR3 nucleotide sequence: TGTGCCAGCGCTCGGGGGGCCAAAGTCTACGAGCAGTACTTC.

J is TRBJ1-2 and V is TRBV29-1; D gene ambiguous. The CDR3 is made up of 11 amino acids. Germline CDR1 and CDR2: SQVTM and ANQGSEA. Trimming pared 3 bases from V and 10 bases from J, leaving 12 bases between. CDR3 residues: CSVDMEGYYTF. For the CDR3, the DNA is TGCAGCGTTGACATGGAGGGATACTACACCTTC.

This chain's CDR3 is CASSFGPDMGDTQYF. In nucleotides, the CDR3 is TGTGCCAGCAGCTTCGGCCCTGACATGGGAGATACGCAGTATTTT. This chain links TRBV11-2 with TRBJ2-3; D ambiguous. CDR1 SGHAT and CDR2 FQNNGV come from the germline V gene. The V gene lost 3 bases and the J gene lost 5 bases, with 15 bases spanning the gap. This CDR3 comprises 15 residues.

J is TRBJ2-1 and V is TRBV10-3; D possibly corresponds to TRBD2 (5 bases). Deletions cut 6 bases from V and 6 bases from J, with 12 bases between. This CDR3 contains 13 residues. The V gene's germline CDR1 is ENHRY and CDR2 SYGVKD. This CDR3 reads CAISIQAGNEQFF. The CDR3 DNA sequence: TGTGCCATCAGCATCCAGGCGGGCAATGAGCAGTTCTTC.

The chain recombines TRBV5-4 with TRBJ1-2; TRBD1 agrees at 8 bases. This CDR3 region has 14 residues. The germline V gene has CDR1 SGHNT and CDR2 YYREEE (reference sequence). With 4 bases clipped from V and 1 base from J, the junction kept 3 bases outside the gene matches. The CDR3 reads CASSPTGVNYGYTF. CDR3 DNA sequence: TGTGCCAGCAGCCCGACAGGGGTTAACTATGGCTACACCTTC.

The CDR3 DNA follows: TGTGCCAGCAGTACCCTTGACAGGGGGCGAGGCAATCAGCCCCAGCATTTT. Amino acids: CASSTLDRGRGNQPQHF. The V gene is TRBV27, the J gene TRBJ1-5; 10 bases match TRBD1. Germline CDR1 is MNHEY and CDR2 is SMNVEV (reference sequence). The CDR3 spans 17 residues. V was pared by 5 bases and J by 2 bases, with 9 bases of the junction left unmatched.

The rearrangement uses TRBV6-5 and TRBJ1-3, with a tentative D call TRBD1 (6 bases). Trimming removed 8 bases at V and 3 bases at J, with 11 bases between. Germline lookup yields CDR1 MNHEY and CDR2 SVGAGI. The CDR3 totals 13 residues. The CDR3 nucleotides are TGTGCCAGCTCCCGGACAGTTGGAAACACCATATATTTT. It translates to CASSRTVGNTIYF.

J is TRBJ1-1 and V is TRBV7-9, with D maybe TRBD1 (6 bases). This CDR3 is 15 amino acids long. V dropped 1 base and J dropped 2 bases, with 11 bases sitting between them. From germline, CDR1 is SEHNR and CDR2 FQNEAQ (reference sequence). The CDR3 region is CASSLERGRNTEAFF. Written as DNA, the CDR3 is TGTGCCAGCAGCTTAGAGCGGGGGCGAAACACTGAAGCTTTCTTT.

This clone occurred a few times. The gene calls are TRBV7-3 and TRBJ2-5; 8 bases agree with TRBD1. Germline assignment: CDR1 SGHTA and CDR2 FQGTGA. The V and J ends lost 4 bases and 7 bases, in that order; junction bases with no gene match: 5. The length of the CDR3 is 13 residues. The CDR3 is CASSSDRVGTQYF. CDR3 bases: TGTGCCAGCAGCTCGGACAGGGTGGGGACCCAGTACTTC. Full variable domain (outside the CDR3, taken from reference TRBV7-3 and TRBJ2-5): GAGVSQTPSNKVTEKGKYVELRCDPISGHTALYWYRQSLGQGPEFLIYFQGTGAADDSGLPNDRFFAVRPEGSVSTLKIQRTERGDSAVYLCASSSDRVGTQYFGPGTRLLVL.

The sample holds a few counts of this clone. The chain employs TRBV6-2 or TRBV6-3 and TRBJ1-1; D possibly corresponds to TRBD1 (6 bases). CDR3 length: 13 residues. V was trimmed by 3 bases and J by 7 bases, leaving 12 bases between them. Germline V CDR1 and CDR2: MNHEY, SVGEGT. CDR3 bases: TGTGCCAGCAGTTATAAACAGGGCCTTGAAGCTTTCTTT. It encodes CASSYKQGLEAFF.

V and J are TRBV2 and TRBJ2-7, with D tentatively TRBD1 (5 bases). Germline CDR1 and CDR2: SNHLY and FYNNEI. CDR3 size: 14 residues. V was pared by 3 bases and J by 1 base, with 10 bases between. The CDR3 DNA follows: TGTGCCAGCAGTGATGACAGTAGATCCTACGAGCAGTACTTC. It encodes CASSDDSRSYEQYF.

The chain uses TRBV19 and TRBJ1-2; D may be TRBD1 (5 bases). Germline-derived CDR1 and CDR2 are LNHDA and SQIVND (reference sequence). Trimming cost V 6 bases and J 0 bases, with 8 bases left between them. The length of the CDR3 is 13 residues. CDR3 nucleotides: TGTGCCAGTAGGGGGGGACCTAACTATGGCTACACCTTC. Amino acid sequence: CASRGGPNYGYTF. Using reference TRBV19 and TRBJ1-2 for the parts outside the CDR3, the full variable domain is DGGITQSPKYLFRKEGQNVTLSCEQNLNHDAMYWYRQDPGQGLRLIYYSQIVNDFQKGDIAEGYSVSREKKESFPLTVTSAQKNPTAFYLCASRGGPNYGYTFGSGTRLTVV.

The chain has TRBV11-2 and TRBJ2-3; no firm D call. Trimming removed 1 base at V and 1 base at J, with 3 bases between. The CDR3 contains 13 residues. CDR1 and CDR2 (germline): SGHAT, FQNNGV. In DNA, the CDR3 is TGTGCCAGCAGCTTAGCGGGCACAGATACGCAGTATTTT. Amino acid sequence: CASSLAGTDTQYF.